These 31 T cell receptor beta chains were sequenced from one sample in a study of regulatory T cells in long-lasting Graves disease. Time point reported: newly diagnosed GD, antithyroid drugs for less than 3 months. From PBMCs, RNA was extracted and then used to make the TCR library. The authors built TCR beta libraries using iRepertoire HTBI primers and Arm-PCR of CDR3 regions. TCRdb ran MiXCR on the multiplex PCR reads and lists one entry per CDR3 protein. Of fewer than 550,000 distinct CDR3 sequences in the sample, 15% to 20% were seen once. The same data also went into a second study, on T cells in Graves' hyperthyroidism and ophthalmopathy.

Sample: peripheral blood mononuclear cells (PBMCs), taken at new diagnosis, from a patient treated with antithyroid drugs. These receptors were obtained from a woman aged 40 to 65 with Graves disease.

The chain has TRBV7-9 and TRBJ1-4; maybe TRBD1 (5 bases). Trimming took 1 base from V and 5 from J, leaving 11 bases between them. The CDR3 loop spans 15 amino acids. CDR1 and CDR2 (germline): SEHNR, FQNEAQ (reference sequence). CDR3 in DNA: TGTGCCAGCAGCTTAGGGGGGGGGGAGAATGAAAAACTGTTTTTT. It translates to CASSLGGGENEKLFF.

This clonotype was counted only a few times. The rearrangement links TRBV4-1 to TRBJ2-7; D might be TRBD1 or TRBD2, each matching 5 bases. The ends were cut back, 2 bases at V and 0 bases at J, with 14 bases in the middle. The CDR3 covers 16 residues. Per germline, CDR1 MGHRA and CDR2 YSYEKL. As DNA, the CDR3 is TGCGCCAGCAGCCAAACCCCACCGGGGCGCTCCTACGAGCAGTACTTC. Encoded protein: CASSQTPPGRSYEQYF.

This clonotype was seen at least ten times. The J gene is TRBJ1-2, the V gene TRBV3-1, with D possibly matching TRBD1 (5 bases). The germline V gene has CDR1 LGHDT and CDR2 YNNKEL (reference sequence). CDR3 length equals 13 residues. V shed 3 bases and J shed 7 bases, with 12 bases lying between them. CDR3 loop: CASSQGTRRGYTF. In DNA, the CDR3 is TGTGCCAGCAGCCAGGGGACGCGCCGTGGCTACACCTTC.

CDR3 protein: CASSFSGTGGAGELFF. The CDR3 DNA follows: TGTGCCAGCAGTTTCTCCGGGACAGGGGGCGCCGGGGAGCTGTTTTTT. V is TRBV27 and J is TRBJ2-2, with TRBD1 identical over 12 bases. Germline V CDR1 and CDR2: MNHEY, SMNVEV (reference sequence). This CDR3 comprises 16 residues. V was clipped by 3 bases and J by 6 bases; unmatched bases: 5.

This clonotype has just a few counts. The chain employs TRBV13 and TRBJ2-1; a weak D match, TRBD2 (5 bases). The CDR3 spans 12 residues. Germline lookup yields CDR1 PRHDT and CDR2 FYEKMQ (reference sequence). V was trimmed by 5 bases and J by 10 bases, leaving 12 bases between them. This CDR3 is CASSIERREQFF. For the CDR3, the DNA is TGTGCCAGCAGCATCGAGCGGCGGGAGCAGTTCTTC.

In this sample, this clonotype turned up a few times. The chain links TRBV4-1 to TRBJ1-5; D is unresolved. The CDR3 consists of 15 residues. Between the trimmed V and J ends, which lost 1 base and 2 bases, there was a span of 9 bases. Germline V CDR1 and CDR2: MGHRA, YSYEKL. CDR3 sequence (DNA): TGCGCCAGCAGCCAAGTAGTAGGTGGCAATCAGCCCCAGCATTTT. It encodes CASSQVVGGNQPQHF.

This clonotype was recorded a few times. The rearrangement links TRBV7-9 to TRBJ2-1; D is ambiguous. The CDR3 is made up of 12 amino acids. From germline, CDR1 is SEHNR and CDR2 FQNEAQ (reference sequence). V lost 4 bases and J 6 bases, leaving 7 bases between the germline ends. The CDR3 region has the DNA TGTGCCAGCAGCTCCTATCCCAATGAGCAGTTCTTC. This codes for CASSSYPNEQFF.

Only a few counts were recorded for this clonotype. The rearrangement joins TRBV20-1 to TRBJ2-3; TRBD1 or TRBD2 may be the D gene (5 bases each). V was trimmed by 3 bases and J by 6 bases, leaving 16 bases between them. The CDR3 loop spans 14 amino acids. Germline CDR1 DFQATT, CDR2 SNEGSKA (reference sequence). The CDR3, as DNA: TGCAGTGCTAGGGGGACCCAAAACACCGATACGCAGTATTTT. It encodes CSARGTQNTDTQYF.

In nucleotides, the CDR3 is TGCAGTGCCTTAATCAGTGGGAGGGCAGAGACCCAGTACTTC. Translated: CSALISGRAETQYF. This rearrangement joins TRBV20-1 to TRBJ2-3, with 7 bases that match TRBD2. The J call may be incorrect, as the DNA end agrees better with TRBJ2-5. CDR1 is DFQATT and CDR2 is SNEGSKA in the germline V gene (reference sequence). The CDR3 extends over 14 amino acids.

This clonotype was seen a few times. This chain connects TRBV12-5 to TRBJ2-1; D is unclear. Trimming removed 1 base at V and 2 bases at J, with 9 bases between. This CDR3 contains 15 residues. Germline-derived CDR1 and CDR2 are LGHNT and FRNRAP. The CDR3 DNA follows: TGTGCTAGTGGTTTGGGGACCGCTACCTACAATGAGCAGTTCTTC. Protein sequence: CASGLGTATYNEQFF.

At least ten counts were recorded for this clonotype. The V call is TRBV6-5, the J call TRBJ2-7; unclear D gene. Germline V CDR1 and CDR2: MNHEY, SVGAGI. The CDR3 is made up of 14 amino acids. The V and J ends lost 4 bases and 3 bases respectively, with 13 bases between them. CDR3 nucleotides: TGTGCCAGCAGTTTCTCTGACGTACTCTACGAGCAGTACTTC. Translating it yields CASSFSDVLYEQYF.

This clonotype was observed many times. The CDR3, as DNA: TGTGCCAGCAGCAAAGACAGCATTAGCAATCAGCCCCAGCATTTT. Translated: CASSKDSISNQPQHF. J is TRBJ1-5 and V is TRBV12-3 or TRBV12-4, with D perhaps matching TRBD1 (5 bases). Trimming cost V 6 bases and J 0 bases, with 12 bases left between them. The CDR3 consists of 15 residues.

This clonotype was counted many times. This rearrangement joins TRBV20-1 to TRBJ1-1, with D possibly matching TRBD1 (5 bases). The CDR3 contains 14 residues. The germline V gene encodes CDR1 DFQATT and CDR2 SNEGSKA (reference sequence). Trimming left V 2 bases short and J 0 bases short, with 10 bases between. Written as DNA, the CDR3 is TGCAGTGCTAGACACGGGACCCTGAACACTGAAGCTTTCTTT. This sequence encodes CSARHGTLNTEAFF.

The chain couples TRBV15 to TRBJ2-1, with a tentative D call TRBD1 (6 bases). Germline V gene sequence: CDR1 LNHNV, CDR2 YYDKDF (reference sequence). V was clipped by 1 base and J by 3 bases, with 10 bases between them. The CDR3 sequence is 15 residues long. CDR3 DNA: TGTGCCACCAGCAGAGGTCGACAGGACTACAATGAGCAGTTCTTC. It translates to CATSRGRQDYNEQFF.

This clonotype was counted only a few times. The chain recombines TRBV7-2 with TRBJ2-7; maybe TRBD2 (6 bases). CDR1 and CDR2 from the germline V gene are SGHTA and FQGNSA. Trimming pared 1 base from V and 7 bases from J, leaving 14 bases between. The length of the CDR3 is 14 residues. CDR3 amino acids: CASSLDGVRGEQYF. DNA of the CDR3: TGTGCCAGCAGCTTAGATGGTGTGCGGGGTGAGCAGTACTTC.

This clonotype has at least ten counts. The V call is TRBV12-3 or TRBV12-4, the J call TRBJ2-5, with D possibly being TRBD1 or TRBD2 (6 bases each). CDR3 length: 14 amino acids. V shed 6 bases and J shed 4 bases, with 15 bases lying between them. For the CDR3, the DNA is TGTGCCAGCAGCGAAAAAGGGGGAGGAGAGACCCAGTACTTC. It yields the protein CASSEKGGGETQYF.

Points on this clonotype: This may stem from a read error, because a much larger clone lies one nucleotide away. This chain joins TRBV10-3 and TRBJ1-4; 7 nucleotides agree with TRBD1. Trimming cost V 6 bases and J 3 bases; bases outside gene matches: 7. Per the germline V gene, CDR1 is ENHRY and CDR2 is SYGVKD. This CDR3 has 15 residues. CDR3 loop: CAIRQGLGANEKLFF. The CDR3 nucleotides are TGTGCCATCAGACAGGGGCTGGGAGCTAATGAAAAACTGTTTTTT.

The genes are TRBV19 and TRBJ1-2; no clear D gene. The CDR3 contains 12 residues. V was pared by 5 bases and J by 7 bases, with 11 bases between. Germline-derived CDR1 and CDR2 are LNHDA and SQIVND (reference sequence). The CDR3 is CASSPLGSGYTF. In DNA, the CDR3 is TGTGCCAGTAGTCCCCTAGGGTCTGGCTACACCTTC.

Ten or more counts support this clonotype. In nucleotides, the CDR3 is TGTGCCAGCAGCGACGGGGCGACAGGGAAAGGCTACACCTTC. Residues: CASSDGATGKGYTF. V is TRBV11-2 and J is TRBJ1-2; 7 nucleotides match TRBD1. The CDR3 extends over 14 amino acids. Germline CDR1 is SGHAT and CDR2 is FQNNGV. Losses at the gene ends were 5 bases for V and 8 bases for J; bases not matched to a gene: 11.

CDR3 loop: CASGAANSNQPQHF. The DNA of the CDR3 is TGTGCTAGTGGGGCAGCGAATAGCAATCAGCCCCAGCATTTT. V gene TRBV12-5 combines with J gene TRBJ1-5; D gene uncertain. V lost 6 bases and J 0 bases, leaving 9 bases between the germline ends. The CDR3 has 14 residues. Germline CDR1 reads LGHNT; CDR2 reads FRNRAP. Full variable domain (outside the CDR3, taken from reference TRBV12-5 and TRBJ1-5): DARVTQTPRHKVTEMGQEVTMRCQPILGHNTVFWYRQTMMQGLELLAYFRNRAPLDDSGMPKDRFSAEMPDATLATLKIQPSEPRDSAVYFCASGAANSNQPQHFGDGTRLSIL.

This clonotype was recorded at least ten times. The chain uses TRBV12-3 or TRBV12-4 and TRBJ1-1; D call uncertain. With 9 bases removed from V and 4 bases from J, the gap between germline ends came to 18 bases. The CDR3 sequence is 14 residues long. The CDR3 DNA reads as TGTGCCAGTCACGCCACGGCCCGGAGCACTGAAGCTTTCTTT. Translating it yields CASHATARSTEAFF.

This clonotype was seen ten or more times. CDR3 nucleotide sequence: TGTGCCAGCAGCCAAGATGGGTACAGGGACACTGAAGCTTTCTTT. Residues: CASSQDGYRDTEAFF. The rearrangement joins TRBV3-1 to TRBJ1-1, with D tentatively TRBD1 (6 bases). Germline-derived CDR1 and CDR2 are LGHDT and YNNKEL (reference sequence). The germline V and J ends were trimmed by 0 bases and 3 bases, with 11 bases remaining between them. The CDR3 is made up of 15 amino acids.

This clonotype was found many times. The rearrangement joins TRBV2 to TRBJ2-7, with D tentatively TRBD1 (6 bases). The germline V and J ends were trimmed by 4 bases and 3 bases, with 13 bases remaining between them. The CDR3 contains 14 residues. Germline V CDR1 and CDR2: SNHLY, FYNNEI. CDR3 in DNA: TGTGCCAGCAGTGTTGGGGGCAGAAACTACGAGCAGTACTTC. Its protein is CASSVGGRNYEQYF.

Only a few counts were recorded for this clonotype. This chain joins TRBV4-1 and TRBJ2-5; 8 positions match TRBD2. CDR3 length: 14 amino acids. Germline trimming cut 6 bases from V and 2 bases from J; bases unmatched to any gene: 5. CDR1 is MGHRA and CDR2 is YSYEKL in the germline V gene. The CDR3 DNA reads as TGCGCCAGCAGACAAACTAGCGGACAAGAGACCCAGTACTTC. It encodes CASRQTSGQETQYF.

This chain links TRBV19 with TRBJ2-2, with D possibly being TRBD1 or TRBD2 (5 bases each). Trimming left V 6 bases short and J 3 bases short, with 11 bases between. CDR3 size: 14 residues. The germline V gene encodes CDR1 LNHDA and CDR2 SQIVND (reference sequence). Here the CDR3 DNA reads TGTGCCAGTAGGAACATGGGGGACACCGGGGAGCTGTTTTTT. Protein sequence: CASRNMGDTGELFF.

The chain uses TRBV12-3 or TRBV12-4 and TRBJ1-3, with D perhaps matching TRBD1 (5 bases). The V end lost 6 bases, the J end lost 0 bases, and 15 bases lay between the germline ends. CDR3 length: 16 residues. The DNA for the CDR3 is TGTGCCAGCAGATCTCCAGGGCCCCTCTCTGGAAACACCATATATTTT. This codes for CASRSPGPLSGNTIYF.

This clonotype was detected only a few times. The rearrangement joins TRBV6-2 or TRBV6-3 to TRBJ2-1; D may be TRBD1 (6 bases). The V and J ends lost 4 bases and 0 bases respectively, with 10 bases between them. CDR3 length equals 15 residues. Germline values: CDR1 MNHEY, CDR2 SVGEGT. The CDR3 region is CASSSGVFSYNEQFF. The CDR3 nucleotides are TGTGCCAGCAGTTCAGGGGTTTTCTCCTACAATGAGCAGTTCTTC.

This clonotype was seen many times. The V call is TRBV2, the J call TRBJ2-7; D is uncertain. The CDR3 has 12 residues. The germline gives CDR1 SNHLY, CDR2 FYNNEI. Trimming pared 6 bases from V and 4 bases from J, leaving 10 bases between. The CDR3 DNA sequence: TGTGCCAGCAGGGAAAAATTATACGAGCAGTACTTC. Protein product: CASREKLYEQYF.

The rearrangement joins TRBV6-1 to TRBJ1-1; D is perhaps TRBD1 (6 bases). Trimming shortened V by 8 bases and J by 1 base, and 14 bases separated the two germline ends. In germline, CDR1 is MNHNS, CDR2 SASEGT. The CDR3 length is 14 residues. CDR3 loop: CASSGGGRNTEAFF. The CDR3 coding sequence is TGTGCCAGCTCGGGGGGGGGCAGGAACACTGAAGCTTTCTTT.

This clonotype was counted at least ten times. The chain combines TRBV28 with TRBJ2-2, with 11 bases identical to TRBD2. The CDR3 totals 16 residues. The germline CDR1 and CDR2 sequences are MDHEN and SYDVKM. V trimming: 6 bases; J trimming: 3 bases; junction bases outside the gene matches: 6. CDR3 coding DNA: TGTGCCAGCAGGGTAGCGGGGGGGCCATACACCGGGGAGCTGTTTTTT. Its protein product is CASRVAGGPYTGELFF.

This clonotype came up many times. The gene calls are TRBV3-1 and TRBJ2-3, with 7 bases aligning to TRBD2. Per the germline V gene, CDR1 is LGHDT and CDR2 is YNNKEL (reference sequence). The CDR3 has 13 amino acids. V shed 0 bases and J 7 bases; nucleotides not matched to a gene: 1. The DNA for the CDR3 is TGTGCCAGCAGCCAAGAGGGGACTAATACGCAGTATTTT. Encoded protein: CASSQEGTNTQYF.